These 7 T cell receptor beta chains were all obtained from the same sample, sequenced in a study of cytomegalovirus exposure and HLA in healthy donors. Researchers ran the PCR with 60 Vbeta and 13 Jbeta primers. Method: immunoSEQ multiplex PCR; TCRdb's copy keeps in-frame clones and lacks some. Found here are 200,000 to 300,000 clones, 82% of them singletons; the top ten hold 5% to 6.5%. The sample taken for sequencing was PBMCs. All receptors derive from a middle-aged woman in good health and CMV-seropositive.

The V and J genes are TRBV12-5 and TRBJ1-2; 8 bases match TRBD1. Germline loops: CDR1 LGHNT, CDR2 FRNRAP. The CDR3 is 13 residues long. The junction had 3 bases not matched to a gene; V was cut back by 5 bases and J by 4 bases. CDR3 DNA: TGTGCTAGTGGTAGACAGGGGAGCTATGGCTACACCTTC. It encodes CASGRQGSYGYTF.

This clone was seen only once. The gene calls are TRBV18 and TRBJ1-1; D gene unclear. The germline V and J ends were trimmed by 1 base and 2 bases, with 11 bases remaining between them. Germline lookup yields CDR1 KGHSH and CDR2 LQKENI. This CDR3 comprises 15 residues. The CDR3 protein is CASSPRVQANTEAFF. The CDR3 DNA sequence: TGTGCCAGCTCACCACGTGTCCAGGCAAACACTGAAGCTTTCTTT. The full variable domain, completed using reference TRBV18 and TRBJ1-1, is NAGVMQNPRHLVRRRGQEARLRCSPMKGHSHVYWYRQLPEEGLKFMVYLQKENIIDESGMPKERFSAEFPKEGPSILRIQQVVRGDSAAYFCASSPRVQANTEAFFGQGTRLTVV.

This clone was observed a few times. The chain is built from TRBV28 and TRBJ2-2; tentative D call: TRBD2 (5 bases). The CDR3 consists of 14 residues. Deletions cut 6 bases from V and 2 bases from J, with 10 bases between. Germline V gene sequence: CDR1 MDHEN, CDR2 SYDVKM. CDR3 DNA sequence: TGTGCCAGCAGGAACGGAGGTAACACCGGGGAGCTGTTTTTT. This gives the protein CASRNGGNTGELFF.

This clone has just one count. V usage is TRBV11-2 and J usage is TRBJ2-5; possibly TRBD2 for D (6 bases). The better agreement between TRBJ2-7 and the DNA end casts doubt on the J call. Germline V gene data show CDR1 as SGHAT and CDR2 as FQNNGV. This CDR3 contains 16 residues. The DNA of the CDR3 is TGTGCCAGCAGCTTAGATACCGGGAGTGCGGCTTACGAGCAGTACTTC. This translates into CASSLDTGSAAYEQYF.

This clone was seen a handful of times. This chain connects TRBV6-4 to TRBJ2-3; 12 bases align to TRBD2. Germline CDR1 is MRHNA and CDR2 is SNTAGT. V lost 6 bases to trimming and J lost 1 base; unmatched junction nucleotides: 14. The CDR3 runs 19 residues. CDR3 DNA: TGTGCCAGCAGCCGAGGAGCTAGCGGGGGGGCGGCGGGCACAGATACGCAGTATTTT. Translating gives CASSRGASGGAAGTDTQYF.

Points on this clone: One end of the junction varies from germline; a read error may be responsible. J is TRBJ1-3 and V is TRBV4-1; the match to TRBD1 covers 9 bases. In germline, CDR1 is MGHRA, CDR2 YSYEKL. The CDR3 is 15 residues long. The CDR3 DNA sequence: TGCGCCAGCAGCCAACCGACAGGGGGTGGAAACGCCATATATTTT. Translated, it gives CASSQPTGGGNAIYF.

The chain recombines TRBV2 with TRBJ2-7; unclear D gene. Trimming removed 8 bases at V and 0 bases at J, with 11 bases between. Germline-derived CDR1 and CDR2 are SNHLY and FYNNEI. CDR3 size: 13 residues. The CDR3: CASATGFSYEQYF. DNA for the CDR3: TGTGCCAGCGCAACGGGTTTCTCCTACGAGCAGTACTTC.